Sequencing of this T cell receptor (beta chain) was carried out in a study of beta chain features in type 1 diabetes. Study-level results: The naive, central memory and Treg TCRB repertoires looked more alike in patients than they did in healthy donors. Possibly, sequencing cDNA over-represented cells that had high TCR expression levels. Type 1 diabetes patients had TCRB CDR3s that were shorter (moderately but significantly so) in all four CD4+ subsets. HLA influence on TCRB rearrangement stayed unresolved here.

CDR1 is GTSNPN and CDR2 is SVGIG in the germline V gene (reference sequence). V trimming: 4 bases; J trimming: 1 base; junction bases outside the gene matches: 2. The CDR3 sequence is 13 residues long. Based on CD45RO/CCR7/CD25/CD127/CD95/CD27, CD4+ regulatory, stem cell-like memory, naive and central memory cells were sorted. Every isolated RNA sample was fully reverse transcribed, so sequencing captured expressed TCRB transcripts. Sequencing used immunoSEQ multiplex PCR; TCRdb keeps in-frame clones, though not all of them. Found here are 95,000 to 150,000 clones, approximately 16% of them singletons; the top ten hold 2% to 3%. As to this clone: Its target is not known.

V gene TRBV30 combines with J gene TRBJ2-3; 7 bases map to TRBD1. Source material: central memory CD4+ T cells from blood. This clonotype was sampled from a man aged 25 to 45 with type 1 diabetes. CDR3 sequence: CAWNDRGTDTQYF. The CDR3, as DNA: TGTGCCTGGAACGACAGGGGCACAGATACGCAGTATTTT.